This is a list of T cell receptor beta chains from one sample in a study of shared clonotypes between healthy human individuals. Sequencing used immunoSEQ multiplex PCR; TCRdb keeps in-frame clones, though not all of them. The table lists just over 2,000,000 clones, roughly 95% of them singletons. Input material: naive CD4+ T cells sorted from blood. The receptors were gathered from a man between 18 and 29 years old in good health. The CDR3 runs from the conserved cysteine through the conserved F or W. D genes are given only for firm matches. The size field is filled for only some rows; it gives once, few, many or a size class.

v_gene	d_gene	j_gene	abundance	CDR3nt	CDR3aa
TRBV6-5	NA	TRBJ2-7	NA	TGTGCCAGCAGTTACTCAGGTCGCTTCTACGAGCAGTACTTC	CASSYSGRFYEQYF
TRBV2	NA	TRBJ1-2	many	TGTGCCAGCACTCCGTATGTCAATGGCTACACCTTC	CASTPYVNGYTF
TRBV21-1	NA	TRBJ2-1	NA	TGTGCCAGCAGCAAAAGGTTTGACAGGGAAGGGAACAATGAGCAGTTCTTC	CASSKRFDREGNNEQFF
TRBV7-9	TRBD1	TRBJ1-1	NA	TGTGCCAGCAGCTTCCTACAGGGGCAACGGCGGGCTTTCTTT	CASSFLQGQRRAFF
TRBV14	NA	TRBJ2-7	NA	TGTGCCAGCAGCCCAACTCTCGGTCCCTACGAGCAGTACTTC	CASSPTLGPYEQYF
TRBV10-3	NA	TRBJ1-2	NA	TGTGCCATCAGTGAGTCGGGCGACTATGGCTACACCTTC	CAISESGDYGYTF
TRBV28	NA	TRBJ1-2	NA	TGTGCCAGCAGTCGCGGACAGCCTGCATATGGCTACACCTTC	CASSRGQPAYGYTF
TRBV11-2	NA	TRBJ1-1	once	TGTGCCAGCAGCTTAGGGAGAGTAGAAGCTTTCTTT	CASSLGRVEAFF
TRBV27	TRBD2	TRBJ2-3	NA	TGTGCCAGCAGTTTAGGTGGGACTAGCCCAGATACGCAGTATTTT	CASSLGGTSPDTQYF
TRBV29-1	NA	TRBJ1-1	NA	TGCAGCGAAGGGAGGAACACTGAAGCTTTCTTT	CSEGRNTEAFF
TRBV10-1	NA	TRBJ2-7	NA	TGCGCCAGCAGTGAGCGGGTCTCCTACGAGCAGTACTTC	CASSERVSYEQYF
TRBV10-3	TRBD1	TRBJ2-3	NA	TGTGCCATCAGCGGGACAGGGGGCGCGGATACGCAGTATTTT	CAISGTGGADTQYF
TRBV18	NA	TRBJ1-5	once	TGTGCCAGCTCAGGACCACAGACAGGCTTAGGTCAGCCCCAGCATTTT	CASSGPQTGLGQPQHF
TRBV4-1	TRBD2	TRBJ2-3	NA	TGCGCCAGCAGCCACTCAGGACTAGCGGGAGTAATAGATACGCAGTATTTT	CASSHSGLAGVIDTQYF